The 10 T cell receptor beta chains listed next were all sequenced from one sample in a study of neurological immune-mediated disorders. Each CDR3 protein gets one entry after TCRdb re-called the 5' RACE reads with MiXCR. The table records 27,000 or so distinct CDR3 sequences, 3.3% of them present only once. The specimen was PBMCs. The receptors come from a woman aged 25 to 45 with multiple sclerosis.

This CDR3 reads CASSFGRYNEQFF. The CDR3 region has the DNA TGCGCCAGCAGCTTTGGACGCTACAATGAGCAGTTCTTC. The chain uses TRBV5-1 and TRBJ2-1; D unresolved. The CDR3 has 13 amino acids. CDR1 and CDR2 (germline): SGHRS, YFSETQ. The V and J ends lost 2 bases and 3 bases respectively, with 6 bases between them.

In this sample, this clonotype turned up many times. The V and J genes are TRBV10-2 and TRBJ2-7; weak D call: TRBD1 (5 bases). This CDR3 is built from 14 residues. V shed 2 bases and J shed 2 bases, with 10 bases lying between them. Germline V gene data show CDR1 as WSHSY and CDR2 as SAAADI. CDR3 in amino acids: CASSETGRAYEQYF. In nucleotides, the CDR3 is TGCGCCAGCAGTGAGACAGGTAGGGCCTACGAGCAGTACTTC.

This clonotype has at least ten counts. V usage is TRBV6-2 or TRBV6-3 and J usage is TRBJ2-7; D might be TRBD2 (5 bases). Germline lookup yields CDR1 MNHEY and CDR2 SVGEGT. Trimming left V 2 bases short and J 1 base short, with 18 bases between. CDR3 size: 17 residues. The CDR3 spells CASSYGRVGERSYEQYF. The CDR3 DNA sequence: TGTGCCAGCAGTTACGGTCGGGTCGGGGAGAGGTCCTACGAGCAGTACTTC.

This clonotype was seen at least ten times. The rearrangement links TRBV18 to TRBJ2-1; 9 nucleotides agree with TRBD1. This CDR3 region has 14 residues. V lost 6 bases and J lost 9; bases outside the gene matches: 9. The germline V gene encodes CDR1 KGHSH and CDR2 LQKENI. CDR3 sequence (DNA): TGTGCCAGCTCCGAGATACAGGGGGCTTTTGAGCAGTTCTTC. Translated: CASSEIQGAFEQFF.

This clonotype was seen ten or more times. V is TRBV5-1 and J is TRBJ2-7; 7 nucleotides agree with TRBD2. With 1 base clipped from V and 5 bases from J, the junction kept 6 bases outside the gene matches. The germline gives CDR1 SGHRS, CDR2 YFSETQ. The CDR3 totals 14 residues. CDR3 amino acids: CASSLQAGENEQYF. As DNA, the CDR3 is TGCGCCAGCAGCTTGCAGGCGGGAGAGAACGAGCAGTACTTC.

This clonotype has ten or more counts. The chain couples TRBV19 to TRBJ1-1, with D hard to call. V dropped 4 bases and J dropped 4 bases, with 7 bases sitting between them. This CDR3 spans 12 amino acids. Germline V gene data show CDR1 as LNHDA and CDR2 as SQIVND (reference sequence). The CDR3, as DNA: TGTGCCAGTAGTAGAGTTGTCACTGAAGCTTTCTTT. It translates to CASSRVVTEAFF.

Comments on this clonotype: A read error is possible here, since a much larger clone lies one base away. The chain recombines TRBV11-3 with TRBJ1-1; no firm D call. Trimming removed 3 bases from V and 0 bases from J, with 8 bases in between. Germline CDR1 is SGHNT and CDR2 is YENEEA. The CDR3 spans 14 residues. This CDR3 reads CASSFGKLNTEAFF. The CDR3 DNA reads as TGTGCCAGCAGCTTCGGAAAGTTGAACACTGAAGCTTTCTTT.

This clonotype was detected many times. This chain links TRBV20-1 with TRBJ1-4; D gene unclear. V shed 5 bases and J shed 2 bases, with 15 bases lying between them. The CDR3 is made up of 15 amino acids. Germline lookup yields CDR1 DFQATT and CDR2 SNEGSKA (reference sequence). The CDR3 DNA is TGCAGTGCTCCCCTTGATCAGGCTACTAATGAAAAACTGTTTTTT. Translated, it gives CSAPLDQATNEKLFF.

This clonotype was counted ten times or more. The V and J genes are TRBV5-1 and TRBJ2-7; D uncertain. V lost 0 bases to trimming and J lost 1 base, with 14 bases between them. This CDR3 spans 16 amino acids. Per the germline V gene, CDR1 is SGHRS and CDR2 is YFSETQ. The CDR3 DNA reads TGCGCCAGCAGCTTGGGAGGCCGGATGGGGTCCTACGAGCAGTACTTC. Translated, it gives CASSLGGRMGSYEQYF.

This clonotype was counted only a few times. A much larger clone lies one base from this, so it may be a read error. The chain recombines TRBV7-9 with TRBJ2-1, with 10 bases aligning to TRBD1. The CDR3 covers 13 residues. CDR1 and CDR2 from the germline V gene are SEHNR and FQNEAQ (reference sequence). The V segment lost 5 bases and the J segment 6 bases; nucleotides outside the gene matches: 1. CDR3 residues: CASSRDRGNEQFF. CDR3 bases: TGTGCCAGCAGCCGGGACAGGGGCAATGAGCAGTTCTTC. The variable domain in full, completed from reference TRBV7-9 and TRBJ2-1, reads DTGVSQNPRHKITKRGQNVTFRCDPISEHNRLYWYRQTLGQGPEFLTYFQNEAQLEKSRLLSDRFSAERPKGSFSTLEIQRTEQGDSAMYLCASSRDRGNEQFFGPGTRLTVL.